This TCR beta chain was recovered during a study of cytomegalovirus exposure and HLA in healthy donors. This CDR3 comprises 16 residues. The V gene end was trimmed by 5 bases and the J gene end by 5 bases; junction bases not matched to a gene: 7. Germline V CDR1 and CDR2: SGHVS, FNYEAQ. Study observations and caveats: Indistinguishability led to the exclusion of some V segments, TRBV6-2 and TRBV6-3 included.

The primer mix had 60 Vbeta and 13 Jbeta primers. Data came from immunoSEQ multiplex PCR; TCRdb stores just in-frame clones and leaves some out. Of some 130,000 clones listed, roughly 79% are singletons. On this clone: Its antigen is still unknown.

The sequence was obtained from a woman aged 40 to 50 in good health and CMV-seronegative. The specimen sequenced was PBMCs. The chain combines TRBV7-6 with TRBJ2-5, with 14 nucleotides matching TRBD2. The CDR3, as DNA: TGTGCCAGCAGCACCGGGACTAGCGGGAGAGGTGAGACCCAGTACTTC. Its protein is CASSTGTSGRGETQYF.